Listed here is a single T cell receptor beta chain. Antigen: not known. TCRdb's copy holds only in-frame clones and misses some; the assay was immunoSEQ multiplex PCR. This table has about 14,000 clones, roughly two thirds appearing once. The data stem from a study of neoadjuvant anti-PD-1 for oral cavity cancer. Study-level results: With three patients per group, TCR findings need larger cohorts. Pretreatment Treg/Th17 ratio correlated inversely with post-treatment tumor clonality.

This CDR3 is built from 16 residues. V was clipped by 4 bases and J by 5 bases, with 18 bases between them. Germline loops: CDR1 SGHRS, CDR2 YFSETQ. Sequenced here: PBMCs, sampled before nivolumab (anti-PD-1) treatment. The J gene is TRBJ2-2, the V gene TRBV5-1, with D possibly being TRBD1 (8 bases). The receptor was derived from a person aged 40 to 85 with oral cavity squamous cell carcinoma. For the CDR3, the DNA is TGCGCCAGCAGCCCGGGGGGACAGGCTGTGACCGGGGAGCTGTTTTTT. Encoded protein: CASSPGGQAVTGELFF.